The 21 T cell receptor beta chains presented below share a single source sample, sequenced in a study of response to subunit inactivated influenza vaccine. TCRdb reprocessed the RT-PCR reads via MiXCR and lists one record per CDR3 protein. In the table there are roughly 460,000 distinct CDR3 sequences, 10% to 11% of which are singletons. The specimen comprised PBMCs from blood, sampled roughly 46 days after vaccination. These TCRs come from a man in his fifties who received an inactivated influenza vaccine.

The rearrangement links TRBV25-1 to TRBJ2-5, with D perhaps TRBD2 (6 bases). The V gene's germline CDR1 is MGHDK and CDR2 SYGVNS. The V end lost 5 bases, the J end lost 7 bases, and 23 bases lay between the germline ends. This CDR3 contains 16 residues. The CDR3 DNA sequence: TGTGCCAGCAGTACATTCTCGGGACTCTTGCCGGGGACCCAGTACTTC. Its translation: CASSTFSGLLPGTQYF.

This sequence joins TRBV4-1 and TRBJ2-7; the match to TRBD2 covers 8 bases. CDR1 is MGHRA and CDR2 is YSYEKL in the germline V gene. J gave up 3 bases and V 0 bases, and 4 bases lay outside the gene matches. CDR3 length: 15 residues. As DNA, the CDR3 is TGCGCCAGCAGCCAAGAGGGACTAGTTAACTACGAGCAGTACTTC. Translating gives CASSQEGLVNYEQYF.

In its sample, this clonotype was seen many times. The rearrangement joins TRBV7-2 to TRBJ2-4; D is uncertain. The V and J ends lost 1 base and 5 bases respectively, with 12 bases between them. This CDR3 is 15 amino acids long. From germline, CDR1 is SGHTA and CDR2 FQGNSA. The CDR3 reads CASSLGPSKENIQYF. In DNA form, the CDR3 reads TGTGCCAGCAGCTTAGGGCCATCCAAAGAAAACATTCAGTACTTC. The whole variable domain, filled in from reference TRBV7-2 and TRBJ2-4, reads GAGVSQSPSNKVTEKGKDVELRCDPISGHTALYWYRQSLGQGLEFLIYFQGNSAPDKSGLPSDRFSAERTGGSVSTLTIQRTQQEDSAVYLCASSLGPSKENIQYFGAGTRLSVL.

This clonotype was recorded at least ten times. The V gene is TRBV4-2, the J gene TRBJ2-7, with D unclear. This CDR3 has 13 amino acids. The V end lost 1 base, the J end lost 3 bases, and 7 bases lay between the germline ends. Germline V lookup: CDR1 LGHNA, CDR2 YNFKEQ. The CDR3 nucleotides are TGTGCCAGCAGCCAAGGACTCAGCTACGAGCAGTACTTC. Translating gives CASSQGLSYEQYF.

The V and J genes are TRBV12-3 or TRBV12-4 and TRBJ2-3; TRBD1 agrees at 7 bases. The CDR3 covers 14 residues. The V and J ends lost 1 base and 4 bases, in that order; junction bases with no gene match: 2. The CDR3 nucleotides are TGTGCCAGCAGTTTAGTAGGGGGCGCAGATACGCAGTATTTT. Its translation: CASSLVGGADTQYF.

The sample holds many counts of this clonotype. V gene TRBV5-1 combines with J gene TRBJ2-1, with 9 bases identical to TRBD2. The trim removed 7 bases at V and 0 bases at J, leaving 5 bases unmatched. Germline CDR1 and CDR2: SGHRS and YFSETQ. The CDR3 is made up of 15 amino acids. CDR3 nucleotides: TGCGCCAGCGGACTAGCGTCCAGCTCCTACAATGAGCAGTTCTTC. Translation gives CASGLASSSYNEQFF.

This clonotype has just a few counts. The chain employs TRBV27 and TRBJ2-1; unclear D gene. The germline gives CDR1 MNHEY, CDR2 SMNVEV (reference sequence). V dropped 5 bases and J dropped 9 bases, with 14 bases sitting between them. The CDR3 is made up of 13 amino acids. CDR3 nucleotide sequence: TGTGCCAGCAGTACAAATACGGTCGGTGAGCAGTTCTTC. Protein product: CASSTNTVGEQFF.

This clonotype was picked up many times. The chain recombines TRBV12-3 or TRBV12-4 with TRBJ2-5, with D unclear. V was clipped by 2 bases and J by 7 bases, with 11 bases between them. The CDR3 totals 13 residues. The CDR3 region has the DNA TGTGCCAGCAGTTTAACATCCTCAGGGACCCAGTACTTC. Translated: CASSLTSSGTQYF.

This clonotype has only a few counts. The chain couples TRBV20-1 to TRBJ2-2; tentatively, D is TRBD1 (5 bases). CDR3 length: 15 amino acids. The V end was cut by 0 bases, the J end by 0 bases, with 8 bases between. CDR1 is DFQATT and CDR2 is SNEGSKA in the germline V gene (reference sequence). The DNA for the CDR3 is TGCAGTGCTAGAGAGAAGGGGCCGAACACCGGGGAGCTGTTTTTT. As protein: CSAREKGPNTGELFF.

V and J are TRBV20-1 and TRBJ2-2; D possibly corresponds to TRBD2 (6 bases). In germline, CDR1 is DFQATT, CDR2 SNEGSKA (reference sequence). CDR3 length: 14 residues. V lost 6 bases, J lost 0 bases, and 11 bases lay in between. In DNA form, the CDR3 reads TGCAGTGCCAGGACTATCGCGAACACCGGGGAGCTGTTTTTT. Its translation is CSARTIANTGELFF.

The V call is TRBV29-1, the J call TRBJ2-3; TRBD2 matches 13 bases. The V and J ends lost 7 bases and 1 base, in that order; junction bases with no gene match: 5. This CDR3 contains 15 residues. Germline V gene lookup returns CDR1 SQVTM and CDR2 ANQGSEA. In DNA, the CDR3 is TGCAGCGCCTCTGGACTAGCGGGAGGCACAGATACGCAGTATTTT. Protein product: CSASGLAGGTDTQYF.

There are a few counts of this clonotype. V gene TRBV5-6 combines with J gene TRBJ2-1, with unresolved D. CDR1 and CDR2 from the germline V gene are SGHDT and YYEEEE. The ends were cut back, 3 bases at V and 0 bases at J, with 10 bases in the middle. The CDR3 extends over 15 amino acids. Here the CDR3 reads CASSSRPGSYNEQFF. The CDR3 bases are TGTGCCAGCAGCTCGCGCCCGGGCTCCTACAATGAGCAGTTCTTC.

This chain connects TRBV20-1 to TRBJ1-2; 9 bases match TRBD1. Per germline, CDR1 DFQATT and CDR2 SNEGSKA (reference sequence). The V gene end was trimmed by 3 bases and the J gene end by 3 bases; junction bases not matched to a gene: 2. The CDR3 runs 13 residues. The DNA for the CDR3 is TGCAGTGCTAGGAGGGACAGGGACTATGGCTACACCTTC. Translation gives CSARRDRDYGYTF.

The V gene is TRBV9, the J gene TRBJ2-2; 8 nucleotides align to TRBD2. Looked up from germline, CDR1 is SGDLS and CDR2 is YYNGEE. V lost 0 bases and J lost 6; bases outside the gene matches: 7. The CDR3 has 16 amino acids. The CDR3 reads CASSVGGRSYSGELFF. The CDR3 region has the DNA TGTGCCAGCAGCGTAGGCGGGAGGTCTTACTCCGGGGAGCTGTTTTTT.

This chain connects TRBV27 to TRBJ2-2, with D possibly matching TRBD1 (6 bases). CDR1 MNHEY and CDR2 SMNVEV come from the germline V gene (reference sequence). The CDR3 length is 15 residues. V was pared by 5 bases and J by 5 bases, with 15 bases between. The CDR3: CASSPGTYGTGELFF. DNA for the CDR3: TGTGCCAGCAGTCCCGGGACATACGGGACCGGGGAGCTGTTTTTT.

This chain connects TRBV28 to TRBJ2-7; D unresolved. The CDR3 runs to 13 residues. The germline V gene encodes CDR1 MDHEN and CDR2 SYDVKM. Between the trimmed V and J ends, which lost 1 base and 4 bases, there was a span of 8 bases. CDR3 DNA sequence: TGTGCCAGCAGTTTATCCTCGAATTACGAGCAGTACTTC. This codes for CASSLSSNYEQYF.

This clonotype was seen repeatedly, ten times or more. CDR3 sequence reads: CASSTQQGVHEQYF. DNA of the CDR3: TGTGCCAGCAGCACGCAACAGGGGGTCCACGAGCAGTACTTC. The chain uses TRBV7-2 and TRBJ2-7; TRBD1 aligns across 8 bases. Trimming at V came to 5 bases and at J to 5 bases, leaving 8 bases not matched to a gene. Per germline, CDR1 SGHTA and CDR2 FQGNSA. The CDR3 sequence is 14 residues long.

This clonotype was observed a few times. The genes are TRBV4-3 and TRBJ1-2; no clear D gene. Deletions cut 0 bases from V and 3 bases from J, with 14 bases between. Germline V CDR1 and CDR2: LGHNA, YSLEER. The CDR3 is made up of 16 amino acids. The CDR3 sequence: CASSQDVGFSDYGYTF. Here the CDR3 DNA reads TGCGCCAGCAGCCAAGATGTGGGGTTCTCCGACTATGGCTACACCTTC.

This clonotype has more than one count but fewer than ten. The chain carries TRBV27 and TRBJ2-5, with 10 bases lining up with TRBD2. CDR3 length: 15 amino acids. Germline V CDR1 and CDR2: MNHEY, SMNVEV (reference sequence). Trimming removed 6 bases from V and 6 bases from J; junction bases left unmatched: 10. CDR3 in DNA: TGTGCCAGCAGGCCGACTAGCGGGCCTCGGAAGACCCAGTACTTC. It yields the protein CASRPTSGPRKTQYF.

There are many counts of this clonotype. The chain uses TRBV20-1 and TRBJ2-5; 8 bases are a match to TRBD1. Germline V gene data show CDR1 as DFQATT and CDR2 as SNEGSKA (reference sequence). Trimming took 2 bases from V and 5 from J; bases not matched to a gene: 10. CDR3 length: 15 amino acids. As DNA, the CDR3 is TGCAGTGCTAGACCAGACAGGGGTACGGCGGAGACCCAGTACTTC. Its translation is CSARPDRGTAETQYF.

This clonotype was seen ten or more times. This chain connects TRBV18 to TRBJ2-7; D not resolved. Trimming shortened V by 2 bases and J by 2 bases, and 10 bases separated the two germline ends. Germline values: CDR1 KGHSH, CDR2 LQKENI. The CDR3 covers 14 residues. CDR3 residues: CASSPSQRTYEQYF. The CDR3 coding sequence is TGTGCCAGCTCACCATCCCAGAGAACCTACGAGCAGTACTTC.